The 16 T cell receptor beta chains below come from one sample, sequenced in a study of T cell responses to AZD1222 COVID-19 vaccine. Sequenced by immunoSEQ multiplex PCR; TCRdb stores in-frame clones only, minus some. The data contain 140,000 or so clones, roughly 88% of them singletons. The sample consisted of peripheral blood, taken 28 days after the second AZD1222 dose. Receptor source: an adult who received the AZD1222 COVID-19 vaccine.

The rearrangement joins TRBV7-8 to TRBJ2-7; 11 nucleotides line up with TRBD2. CDR3 size: 17 residues. Trimming took 6 bases from V and 1 from J; bases not matched to a gene: 11. Germline lookup yields CDR1 SGHVS and CDR2 FQNEAQ. For the CDR3, the DNA is TGTGCCAGCAGACGAAAACTAGCGGGGGACTATTCCTACGAGCAGTACTTC. This translates into CASRRKLAGDYSYEQYF. Full variable domain (remainder filled in from reference TRBV7-8 and TRBJ2-7): GAGVSQSPRYKVAKRGQDVALRCDPISGHVSLFWYQQALGQGPEFLTYFQNEAQLDKSGLPSDRFFAERPEGSVSTLKIQRTQQEDSAVYLCASRRKLAGDYSYEQYFGPGTRLTVT.

The rearrangement links TRBV5-1 to TRBJ1-4; D unclear. The V gene lost 0 bases and the J gene lost 5 bases, with 11 bases spanning the gap. Looked up from germline, CDR1 is SGHRS and CDR2 is YFSETQ. This CDR3 has 15 amino acids. The CDR3: CASSLVGGPNEKLFF. CDR3 in DNA: TGCGCCAGCAGCTTGGTAGGAGGTCCAAATGAAAAACTGTTTTTT.

The chain employs TRBV29-1 and TRBJ2-2; 13 bases match TRBD2. This CDR3 region has 14 residues. V lost 7 bases to trimming and J lost 8 bases; unmatched junction nucleotides: 7. Germline CDR1 SQVTM, CDR2 ANQGSEA. For the CDR3, the DNA is TGCAGCGCTACTAGCGGGGGGGCCTATGGGGAGCTGTTTTTT. It specifies CSATSGGAYGELFF.

Written as DNA, the CDR3 is TGTGCCAGCAGTTACTCCACCCTAAATGAGCAGTTCTTC. Its protein is CASSYSTLNEQFF. This sequence joins TRBV6-5 and TRBJ2-1, with D hard to call. The CDR3 consists of 13 residues. V was cut by 0 bases and J by 7 bases, with 7 bases left in between. Germline V lookup: CDR1 MNHEY, CDR2 SVGAGI.

This chain joins TRBV2 and TRBJ1-5; the D is unclear. Deletions cut 2 bases from V and 2 bases from J, with 10 bases between. CDR3 length: 15 amino acids. Germline CDR1 and CDR2: SNHLY and FYNNEI. The CDR3 DNA follows: TGTGCCAGCAGTGAAAAGGTGTCCGGCAATCAGCCCCAGCATTTT. Protein product: CASSEKVSGNQPQHF.

This clone was counted a single time. The gene calls are TRBV10-3 and TRBJ2-1; D is uncertain. The V end lost 4 bases, the J end lost 0 bases, and 13 bases lay between the germline ends. Germline CDR1 reads ENHRY; CDR2 reads SYGVKD. This CDR3 spans 16 amino acids. The CDR3, as DNA: TGTGCCATCAGTGGCCGTGGAGCAAGCTCCTACAATGAGCAGTTCTTC. Residues: CAISGRGASSYNEQFF.

The chain has TRBV5-1 and TRBJ1-1; D unclear. The V and J ends lost 4 bases and 1 base respectively, with 5 bases between them. This CDR3 is 12 amino acids long. Per germline, CDR1 SGHRS and CDR2 YFSETQ. CDR3 sequence: CASSEPNTEAFF. DNA for the CDR3: TGCGCCAGCAGCGAACCGAACACTGAAGCTTTCTTT.

The chain recombines TRBV15 with TRBJ1-1; D is unclear. V dropped 6 bases and J dropped 0 bases, with 8 bases sitting between them. The germline CDR1 and CDR2 sequences are LNHNV and YYDKDF (reference sequence). The CDR3 has 13 amino acids. The chain's CDR3 is CATRDGVNTEAFF. CDR3 nucleotides: TGTGCCACCAGGGACGGAGTGAACACTGAAGCTTTCTTT.

This rearrangement joins TRBV3-1 (or the pseudogene TRBV3-2) to TRBJ1-4; no firm D call. Germline V gives CDR1 LGHDT, CDR2 YNNKEL (reference sequence). V was cut by 4 bases and J by 5 bases, with 8 bases left in between. This CDR3 has 13 amino acids. The CDR3, as DNA: TGTGCCAGCAGCCCCCCGTCCAATGAAAAACTGTTTTTT. Protein sequence: CASSPPSNEKLFF.

The chain has TRBV9 and TRBJ1-3; TRBD1 agrees at 9 bases. V gave up 3 bases and J gave up 1 base; unmatched junction bases: 5. CDR3 size: 16 residues. Germline assignment: CDR1 SGDLS and CDR2 YYNGEE. The CDR3 DNA is TGTGCCAGCAGCGGACCGGACAGGGGATCTGGAAACACCATATATTTT. Translating it yields CASSGPDRGSGNTIYF.

The J gene is TRBJ1-2, the V gene TRBV7-9, with TRBD1 matching 7 bases. The CDR3 contains 13 residues. CDR1 and CDR2 (germline): SEHNR, FQNEAQ (reference sequence). With 5 bases clipped from V and 2 bases from J, the junction kept 2 bases outside the gene matches. The CDR3 region is CASSPDRNYGYTF. Written as DNA, the CDR3 is TGTGCCAGCAGCCCGGACAGGAACTATGGCTACACCTTC.

This chain connects TRBV7-9 to TRBJ2-7; D is unclear. V gave up 1 base and J gave up 0 bases, with 10 bases separating them. The CDR3 contains 15 residues. Germline CDR1 is SEHNR and CDR2 is FQNEAQ (reference sequence). The CDR3 DNA follows: TGTGCCAGCAGCTTAGGGGATCTTAGCTCCTACGAGCAGTACTTC. Protein: CASSLGDLSSYEQYF.

The chain carries TRBV9 and TRBJ2-7; 7 positions match TRBD1. From germline, CDR1 is SGDLS and CDR2 YYNGEE. Trimming took 0 bases from V and 4 from J; bases not matched to a gene: 4. The CDR3 has 14 amino acids. CDR3 region: CASSVAGTEYEQYF. The CDR3 region has the DNA TGTGCCAGCAGCGTAGCCGGGACAGAGTACGAGCAGTACTTC.

In DNA form, the CDR3 reads TGCGCCAGCAGAGGAGAGACCCAGTACTTC. Its translation is CASRGETQYF. V gene TRBV5-1 combines with J gene TRBJ2-5, with D unresolved. The CDR3 is 10 amino acids. CDR1 SGHRS and CDR2 YFSETQ come from the germline V gene. The V end lost 5 bases, the J end lost 4 bases, and 3 bases lay between the germline ends.

The chain joins TRBV5-6 to TRBJ2-6, with 11 bases matching TRBD1. The V segment lost 3 bases and the J segment 0 bases; nucleotides outside the gene matches: 5. The CDR3 has 18 residues. Germline CDR1 SGHDT, CDR2 YYEEEE. CDR3 in DNA: TGTGCCAGCAGCTCCAGGGACAGGGGGAGCTCTGGGGCCAACGTCCTGACTTTC. This sequence encodes CASSSRDRGSSGANVLTF.

The DNA of the CDR3 is TGTGCCAGCAGCCGGGACAGGGAAGAGACCCAGTACTTC. Protein product: CASSRDREETQYF. V is TRBV2 and J is TRBJ2-5; 9 nucleotides align to TRBD1. The germline V gene has CDR1 SNHLY and CDR2 FYNNEI. The V and J ends lost 6 bases and 3 bases, in that order; junction bases with no gene match: 2. This CDR3 is 13 amino acids long.